In this sample, the clone carrying this TCR beta chain turned up once. The sample comes from a study of CD8 T cells in Susac syndrome. On the study more broadly: When their blood was taken, patients with Susac syndrome were therapy-naive, taking corticosteroids, or taking intravenous immunoglobulin alone.

Negative isolation was used for CD8+ and CD4+ T cells, and FACS enrichment was applied to TEMRA cells. With random hexamers, reverse transcription was performed on about 0.5 to 1 ug of RNA. TCRdb processed the immunoSEQ multiplex PCR reads anew with MiXCR; each CDR3 protein has one entry. Of 200,000 to 300,000 distinct CDR3 sequences listed, 96% are singletons. Sequencing was carried out using CD4+ T cells from PBMCs. The sequence was collected from a human donor with Susac syndrome.

CDR3 nucleotide sequence: TGTGCCAGCAGTCCCGGGAGGTGGACGCAGTATTTT. This translates into CASSPGRWTQYF. This chain connects TRBV27 to TRBJ2-3; the match to TRBD2 covers 7 bases. Germline-derived CDR1 and CDR2 are MNHEY and SMNVEV (reference sequence). V gave up 5 bases and J gave up 9 bases; unmatched junction bases: 5. The CDR3 extends over 12 amino acids.